The 6 T cell receptor beta chains presented below share a single source sample, sequenced in a study of blood T cell repertoires in COVID-19. Some clones are missing from TCRdb's copy, which holds only in-frame ones; the method was immunoSEQ multiplex PCR. The data contain around 220,000 clones, around 88% of them seen just once; the ten biggest clones take up roughly 15%. Specimen: PBMCs or T cells enriched from blood (not recorded which). The source of these receptors is a woman between 50 and 59 years old with acute COVID-19.

This clone was recorded once. The chain joins TRBV7-2 to TRBJ2-3, with D perhaps TRBD2 (6 bases). The CDR3 runs to 16 residues. V dropped 5 bases and J dropped 2 bases, with 17 bases sitting between them. In germline, CDR1 is SGHTA, CDR2 FQGNSA. The CDR3 DNA reads as TGTGCCAGCAGCCTTCGGGGCAGCGGGCTCACAGATACGCAGTATTTT. Its translation: CASSLRGSGLTDTQYF.

The rearrangement uses TRBV7-2 and TRBJ2-1; tentative D call: TRBD1 (6 bases). The CDR3 is made up of 15 amino acids. Germline values: CDR1 SGHTA, CDR2 FQGNSA. V lost 4 bases, J lost 8 bases, and 18 bases lay in between. CDR3 nucleotide sequence: TGTGCCAGCAGCTATGTAGGGGACAATAAGTATGAGCAGTTCTTC. Amino acid sequence: CASSYVGDNKYEQFF.

The CDR3 region has the DNA TGTGCCAGCAGTCGAGTTTCACAGGGCAATGAGCAGTTCTTC. As protein: CASSRVSQGNEQFF. The chain carries TRBV6-5 and TRBJ2-1, with D possibly matching TRBD1 (6 bases). This CDR3 contains 14 residues. Germline CDR1 reads MNHEY; CDR2 reads SVGAGI. V dropped 5 bases and J dropped 6 bases, with 14 bases sitting between them.

The J gene is TRBJ2-2, the V gene TRBV18, with a weak D call TRBD2 (5 bases). Germline assignment: CDR1 KGHSH and CDR2 LQKENI. CDR3 length: 15 residues. The V and J ends lost 2 bases and 4 bases respectively, with 11 bases between them. CDR3 coding DNA: TGTGCCAGCTCACCAGAGGTAGAGGGCACCGGGGAGCTGTTTTTT. It codes for CASSPEVEGTGELFF.

V usage is TRBV6-1 and J usage is TRBJ2-1; 11 bases are shared with TRBD2. V dropped 0 bases and J dropped 0; count of bases not matched to a gene: 7. This CDR3 contains 19 residues. CDR1 is MNHNS and CDR2 is SASEGT in the germline V gene. The CDR3 loop reads CASSEALLAGGLSYNEQFF. In nucleotides, the CDR3 is TGTGCCAGCAGTGAAGCGCTTCTAGCGGGAGGCCTCTCCTACAATGAGCAGTTCTTC.

This clone was seen only once. The genes are TRBV28 and TRBJ1-5; TRBD1 might be the D (5 bases). The V and J ends lost 6 bases and 4 bases respectively, with 13 bases between them. The germline CDR1 and CDR2 sequences are MDHEN and SYDVKM. This CDR3 region has 14 residues. The CDR3 DNA reads TGTGCCAGCAGCCCCGGACGGGGGAATCAGCCCCAGCATTTT. This sequence encodes CASSPGRGNQPQHF.